This T cell receptor (beta chain) was found in a study of blood T cell repertoires in COVID-19. Trimming removed 0 bases from V and 6 bases from J; junction bases left unmatched: 7. The germline CDR1 and CDR2 sequences are SEHNR and FQNEAQ (reference sequence). The CDR3 is 17 residues long. Repertoires were generated with immunoSEQ multiplex PCR, while TCRdb's copy carries only in-frame clones and drops some. The table shows almost 95,000 clones, with approximately 84% occurring only once. The sequence came from a man aged 55-75 years with acute or convalescent COVID-19. Sequencing used peripheral blood. The chain has TRBV7-9 and TRBJ2-1; 11 bases match TRBD2. CDR3 amino acids: CASSLAALAGGPNEQFF. The CDR3 nucleotides read TGTGCCAGCAGCTTAGCGGCCCTAGCGGGGGGCCCCAATGAGCAGTTCTTC.